This T cell receptor (beta chain) was identified during a study of T cells in Graves' hyperthyroidism and ophthalmopathy. This clonotype occurred a few times. Its matching antigen is unknown. Amplification yielded TCR beta CDR3 regions, with RNA transcripts as the source. A first-round RT-PCR of the TCR CDR3 used the HTBI primer set. A single record per CDR3 protein comes from TCRdb applying MiXCR to the multiplex PCR reads. The sample lists around 700,000 distinct CDR3 sequences, 18% occurring once. Germline V gives CDR1 LNHDA, CDR2 SQIVND (reference sequence). V lost 3 bases and J lost 3, with 8 bases in between. This CDR3 is 14 amino acids long. Exclusion of a patient resulted from uncontrolled infection, other autoimmune disease, pregnancy or lactation. Points from the study as a whole: A 13 V-J model separated ophthalmopathy from stable hyperthyroidism. Also found in blood were most expanded thyroid clonotypes above 0.001.

The chain combines TRBV19 with TRBJ2-2; no definite D call. The sample comprised blood. This receptor was obtained from a woman aged 50 to 60 with Graves' hyperthyroidism that later progressed to Graves' ophthalmopathy. The chain's CDR3 is CASSIASDTGELFF. The DNA for the CDR3 is TGTGCCAGTAGTATTGCTAGTGACACCGGGGAGCTGTTTTTT. The full variable domain, its missing parts supplied by reference TRBV19 and TRBJ2-2, is DGGITQSPKYLFRKEGQNVTLSCEQNLNHDAMYWYRQDPGQGLRLIYYSQIVNDFQKGDIAEGYSVSREKKESFPLTVTSAQKNPTAFYLCASSIASDTGELFFGEGSRLTVL.